This T cell receptor beta chain was captured in a study of T cell responses to AZD1222 COVID-19 vaccine. Study-wide findings and caveats: There were mostly white British donors and more females than males, and clonal diversity was possibly underestimated. The repertoires were collected only after the peak T cell response. Recipients of two AZD1222 doses showed rising Spike-specific TCR breadth and depth. Dominant CD4 TCR responses targeted spike regions 160-218 and 743-854.

V was cut by 7 bases and J by 2 bases, with 7 bases left in between. In germline, CDR1 is WNHNN, CDR2 SYGVQD (reference sequence). CDR3 length: 12 amino acids. Of note for this clone: The antigen remains undetermined.

Assay used: immunoSEQ multiplex PCR; TCRdb lists only in-frame clones, some missing. The sample lists 170,000 or so clones, approximately 93% occurring once. Source: peripheral blood, taken on day 0 of AZD1222 vaccination. The gene calls are TRBV10-1 and TRBJ2-3, with D perhaps matching TRBD2 (5 bases). This receptor was taken from an adult in good health. The CDR3 DNA reads as TGCGCCAGCATGGGAGACACAGATACGCAGTATTTT. It yields the protein CASMGDTDTQYF.